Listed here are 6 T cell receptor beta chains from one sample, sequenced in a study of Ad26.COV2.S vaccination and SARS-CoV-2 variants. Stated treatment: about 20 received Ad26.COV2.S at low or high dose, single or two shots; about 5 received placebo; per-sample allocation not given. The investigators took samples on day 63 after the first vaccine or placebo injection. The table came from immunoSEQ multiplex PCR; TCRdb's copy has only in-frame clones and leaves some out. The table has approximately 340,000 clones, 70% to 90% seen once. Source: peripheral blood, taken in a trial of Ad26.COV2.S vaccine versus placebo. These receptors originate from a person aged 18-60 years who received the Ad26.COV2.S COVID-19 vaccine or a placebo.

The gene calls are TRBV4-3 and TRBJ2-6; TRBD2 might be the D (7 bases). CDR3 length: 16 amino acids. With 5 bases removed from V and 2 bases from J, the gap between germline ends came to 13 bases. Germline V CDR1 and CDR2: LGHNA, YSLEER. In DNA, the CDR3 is TGCGCCAGCAGCTTGAGGGGGGGCCCTGGGGCCAACGTCCTGACTTTC. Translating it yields CASSLRGGPGANVLTF.

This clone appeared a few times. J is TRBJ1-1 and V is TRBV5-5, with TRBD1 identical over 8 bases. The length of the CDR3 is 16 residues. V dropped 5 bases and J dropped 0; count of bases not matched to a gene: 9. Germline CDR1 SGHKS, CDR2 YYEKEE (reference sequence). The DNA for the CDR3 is TGTGCCAGCAGTAACCGGGGGGGACAGGTGAACACTGAAGCTTTCTTT. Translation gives CASSNRGGQVNTEAFF.

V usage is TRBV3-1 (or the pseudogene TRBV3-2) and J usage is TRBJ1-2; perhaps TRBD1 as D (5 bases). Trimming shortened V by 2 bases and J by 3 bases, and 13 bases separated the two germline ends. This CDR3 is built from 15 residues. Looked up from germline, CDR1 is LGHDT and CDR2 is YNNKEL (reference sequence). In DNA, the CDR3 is TGTGCCAGCAGCCAAATCAGGGAGTGGGACTATGGCTACACCTTC. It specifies CASSQIREWDYGYTF.

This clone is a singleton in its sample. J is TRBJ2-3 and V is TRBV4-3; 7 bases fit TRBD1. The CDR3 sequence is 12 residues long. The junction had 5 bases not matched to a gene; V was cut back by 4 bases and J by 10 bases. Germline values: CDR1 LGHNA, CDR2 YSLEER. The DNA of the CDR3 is TGCGCCAGCAGCCGCACAGGACAGGCGCAGTATTTT. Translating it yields CASSRTGQAQYF.

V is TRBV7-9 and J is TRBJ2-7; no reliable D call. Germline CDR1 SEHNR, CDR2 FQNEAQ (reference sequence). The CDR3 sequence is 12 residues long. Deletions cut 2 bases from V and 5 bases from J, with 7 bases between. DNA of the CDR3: TGTGCCAGCAGCTTAAGGGTCGACGAGCAGTACTTC. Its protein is CASSLRVDEQYF. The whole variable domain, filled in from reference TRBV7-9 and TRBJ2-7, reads DTGVSQNPRHKITKRGQNVTFRCDPISEHNRLYWYRQTLGQGPEFLTYFQNEAQLEKSRLLSDRFSAERPKGSFSTLEIQRTEQGDSAMYLCASSLRVDEQYFGPGTRLTVT.

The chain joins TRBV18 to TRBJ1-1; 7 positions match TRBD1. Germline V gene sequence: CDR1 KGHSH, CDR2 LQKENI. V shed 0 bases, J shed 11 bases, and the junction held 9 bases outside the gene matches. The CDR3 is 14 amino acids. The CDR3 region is CASSPPAGTRGAFF. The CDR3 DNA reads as TGTGCCAGCTCACCACCCGCCGGGACCAGGGGGGCTTTCTTT.